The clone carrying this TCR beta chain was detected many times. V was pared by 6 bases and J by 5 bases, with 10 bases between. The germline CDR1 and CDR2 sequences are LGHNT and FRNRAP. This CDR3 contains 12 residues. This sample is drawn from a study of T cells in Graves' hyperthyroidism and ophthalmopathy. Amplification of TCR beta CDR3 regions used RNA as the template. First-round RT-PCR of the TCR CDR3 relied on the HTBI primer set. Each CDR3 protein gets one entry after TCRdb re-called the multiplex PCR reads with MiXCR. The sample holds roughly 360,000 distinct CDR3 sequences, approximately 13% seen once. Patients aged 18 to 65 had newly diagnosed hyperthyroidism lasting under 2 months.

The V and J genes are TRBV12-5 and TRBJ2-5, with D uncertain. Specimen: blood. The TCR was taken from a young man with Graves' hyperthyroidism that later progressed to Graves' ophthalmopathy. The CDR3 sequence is CASGLIGETQYF. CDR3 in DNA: TGTGCTAGTGGCCTGATCGGGGAGACCCAGTACTTC.